These 21 T cell receptor beta chains were all obtained from the same sample, sequenced in a study of shared clonotypes between healthy human individuals (dated by TCRdb to the early 2020s). Library creation used the immunoSEQ multiplex PCR assay. Entries here come from immuneACCESS through TCRdb and include only in-frame sequences with V and J called. Some clones fail to appear in such tables; in the studies checked, an unresolved V gene covers under half of the shortfall, and the cause of the remainder is unknown. This sample lists around 2.3 million clones; approximately 96% were detected once. The biggest ten clones account for 0.1% to 0.15% of the sample. Input material: naive CD4+ T cells sorted from blood. Sample cell subset or site, as interpreted from the label and publication: CD45RA+ positively selected. Source of these receptors: a man aged 18-30 years in good health.

The gene calls are TRBV7-9 and TRBJ2-2, with D possibly called TRBD1 or TRBD2 (5 bases each). Trimming left V 0 bases short and J 4 bases short, with 9 bases between. The CDR3 spans 15 residues. CDR1 and CDR2 (germline): SEHNR, FQNEAQ (reference sequence). The DNA of the CDR3 is TGTGCCAGCAGCTTAGCCGGGGCACTCACCGGGGAGCTGTTTTTT. Translated: CASSLAGALTGELFF.

The rearrangement joins TRBV7-3 to TRBJ2-1; no definite D call. Trimming left V 5 bases short and J 5 bases short, with 4 bases between. Germline V lookup: CDR1 SGHTA, CDR2 FQGTGA. The length of the CDR3 is 11 residues. The CDR3 region has the DNA TGTGCCAGCAGCAAGAACAATGAGCAGTTCTTC. This translates into CASSKNNEQFF.

The gene calls are TRBV28 and TRBJ1-6, with TRBD1 matching 8 bases. Germline CDR1 is MDHEN and CDR2 is SYDVKM. The V segment lost 6 bases and the J segment 5 bases; nucleotides outside the gene matches: 6. The CDR3 is 15 amino acids. The CDR3 loop is CASSAGQGDNSPLHF. Here the CDR3 DNA reads TGTGCCAGCAGCGCTGGACAGGGAGATAATTCACCCCTCCACTTT.

J is TRBJ1-4 and V is TRBV2; 9 bases are shared with TRBD1. The CDR3 spans 14 residues. V was clipped by 6 bases and J by 6 bases; unmatched bases: 5. Germline V gene sequence: CDR1 SNHLY, CDR2 FYNNEI. CDR3 sequence: CASSQGTGYEKLFF. The CDR3 DNA reads as TGTGCCAGCAGCCAGGGGACAGGGTATGAAAAACTGTTTTTT.

The rearrangement uses TRBV5-1 and TRBJ2-2; unclear D gene. Germline V gene lookup returns CDR1 SGHRS and CDR2 YFSETQ. Trimming cost V 2 bases and J 2 bases, with 10 bases left between them. This CDR3 comprises 15 residues. The CDR3 protein is CASSFRAPNTGELFF. The DNA of the CDR3 is TGCGCCAGCAGCTTCAGAGCGCCCAACACCGGGGAGCTGTTTTTT.

V and J are TRBV25-1 and TRBJ2-4, with D uncertain. V dropped 6 bases and J dropped 8 bases, with 11 bases sitting between them. Germline lookup yields CDR1 MGHDK and CDR2 SYGVNS. CDR3 length: 12 residues. The DNA of the CDR3 is TGTGCCAGCAGGGAGCATGGGGACATTCAGTACTTC. Translation gives CASREHGDIQYF.

The chain uses TRBV5-1 and TRBJ1-4, with no clear D. In germline, CDR1 is SGHRS, CDR2 YFSETQ. CDR3 length: 15 residues. The V end lost 0 bases, the J end lost 8 bases, and 14 bases lay between the germline ends. This CDR3 is CASSLARWNDEKLFF. CDR3 bases: TGCGCCAGCAGCTTGGCCAGGTGGAATGACGAAAAACTGTTTTTT.

The chain employs TRBV5-1 and TRBJ2-7; TRBD2 might be the D (6 bases). With 4 bases removed from V and 2 bases from J, the gap between germline ends came to 16 bases. The CDR3 runs to 15 residues. Germline V CDR1 and CDR2: SGHRS, YFSETQ. CDR3 region: CASSVVAGPAYEQYF. The CDR3 DNA sequence: TGCGCCAGCAGCGTGGTGGCGGGGCCTGCCTACGAGCAGTACTTC. The whole variable domain, filled in from reference TRBV5-1 and TRBJ2-7, reads KAGVTQTPRYLIKTRGQQVTLSCSPISGHRSVSWYQQTPGQGLQFLFEYFSETQRNKGNFPGRFSGRQFSNSRSEMNVSTLELGDSALYLCASSVVAGPAYEQYFGPGTRLTVT.

V and J are TRBV4-1 and TRBJ2-7; D tentatively fits TRBD1 or TRBD2 (5 bases each). Trimming shortened V by 3 bases and J by 2 bases, and 17 bases separated the two germline ends. The CDR3 extends over 16 amino acids. Looked up from germline, CDR1 is MGHRA and CDR2 is YSYEKL. The CDR3 nucleotides read TGCGCCAGCAGCCACCCCCTCCGGGACGGAACCTACGAGCAGTACTTC. This encodes CASSHPLRDGTYEQYF.

As concerns this clone: Additional DNA sequences in this sample encode the identical CDR3. J is TRBJ2-3 and V is TRBV5-1, with 10 bases fitting TRBD2. CDR3 length equals 16 residues. Germline V gives CDR1 SGHRS, CDR2 YFSETQ. V shed 0 bases and J 3 bases; nucleotides not matched to a gene: 4. The CDR3 bases are TGCGCCAGCAGCTTGGTGGCTAGCGGGGGTACAGATACGCAGTATTTT. Its translation is CASSLVASGGTDTQYF.

The chain recombines TRBV5-6 with TRBJ2-1; TRBD1 aligns across 9 bases. After removal of 5 bases from V and 6 bases from J, the junction contained 9 bases not matched to a gene. This CDR3 region has 15 residues. Germline CDR1 reads SGHDT; CDR2 reads YYEEEE. The CDR3, as DNA: TGTGCCAGCAGGAGAATGGACAGGGGAATCAATGAGCAGTTCTTC. It is translated as CASRRMDRGINEQFF.

The chain has TRBV28 and TRBJ2-2; TRBD2 is a possible D gene (7 bases). This CDR3 contains 17 residues. Per the germline V gene, CDR1 is MDHEN and CDR2 is SYDVKM. V lost 5 bases to trimming and J lost 8 bases, with 24 bases between them. The CDR3 spells CASSPQGKLALRGELFF. The CDR3 coding sequence is TGTGCCAGCAGTCCCCAGGGGAAACTAGCGCTTAGGGGGGAGCTGTTTTTT.

The rearrangement uses TRBV18 and TRBJ2-3; 10 nucleotides match TRBD2. Germline loops: CDR1 KGHSH, CDR2 LQKENI. The junction had 2 bases not matched to a gene; V was cut back by 2 bases and J by 0 bases. This CDR3 region has 16 residues. CDR3 amino acids: CASSPGLADSTDTQYF. The DNA of the CDR3 is TGTGCCAGCTCACCAGGACTAGCGGATAGCACAGATACGCAGTATTTT.

The chain uses TRBV6-6 and TRBJ1-2; D is ambiguous. Germline V gives CDR1 MNHNY, CDR2 SVGAGI (reference sequence). V lost 8 bases and J lost 3, with 13 bases in between. This CDR3 has 13 residues. The CDR3 loop reads CASHSLKDYGYTF. In DNA form, the CDR3 reads TGTGCCAGCCATTCACTAAAGGACTATGGCTACACCTTC.

The rearrangement uses TRBV19 and TRBJ1-1; TRBD1 matches 9 bases. The V gene end was trimmed by 8 bases and the J gene end by 9 bases; junction bases not matched to a gene: 4. Per the germline V gene, CDR1 is LNHDA and CDR2 is SQIVND (reference sequence). This CDR3 comprises 11 residues. CDR3 DNA sequence: TGTGCCAGTCATACAGGGGGCAAAGCTTTCTTT. Protein product: CASHTGGKAFF.

Regarding this clone: The same CDR3 also results from other DNA sequences found in this sample. V gene TRBV6-5 combines with J gene TRBJ1-2, with 7 positions matching TRBD1. The V gene end was trimmed by 2 bases and the J gene end by 1 base; junction bases not matched to a gene: 1. The CDR3 has 14 amino acids. Germline V gives CDR1 MNHEY, CDR2 SVGAGI. DNA of the CDR3: TGTGCCAGCAGTTACCGGGACAGTAACTATGGCTACACCTTC. It encodes CASSYRDSNYGYTF.

CDR3 region: CASSPTVSGDSNYGYTF. The CDR3 DNA reads TGTGCCAGCTCACCAACAGTTTCTGGGGATTCTAACTATGGCTACACCTTC. This chain uses TRBV18 with TRBJ1-2; D gene uncertain. V was clipped by 2 bases and J by 0 bases, with 16 bases between them. The CDR3 runs to 17 residues. The germline gives CDR1 KGHSH, CDR2 LQKENI.

CDR3 sequence: CASSSFGGAFGTEAFF. CDR3 in DNA: TGTGCCAGCAGCTCCTTTGGGGGGGCGTTCGGCACTGAAGCTTTCTTT. The V gene is TRBV7-6, the J gene TRBJ1-1; possibly TRBD1 for D (6 bases). Germline V gene lookup returns CDR1 SGHVS and CDR2 FNYEAQ. V shed 4 bases and J shed 4 bases, with 19 bases lying between them. The CDR3 has 16 residues.

The chain recombines TRBV7-9 with TRBJ1-2, with no clear D. The ends were cut back, 4 bases at V and 3 bases at J, with 21 bases in the middle. Germline V lookup: CDR1 SEHNR, CDR2 FQNEAQ (reference sequence). This CDR3 has 17 amino acids. CDR3 in amino acids: CASSSSAYGVEHYGYTF. CDR3 DNA sequence: TGTGCCAGCAGCTCCTCTGCCTACGGGGTAGAACACTATGGCTACACCTTC.

This sequence joins TRBV5-6 and TRBJ2-5, with 12 bases that match TRBD2. The CDR3 covers 19 residues. V was clipped by 2 bases and J by 0 bases; unmatched bases: 11. From germline, CDR1 is SGHDT and CDR2 YYEEEE. CDR3 region: CASSFLTSGRSIYQETQYF. DNA for the CDR3: TGTGCCAGCAGCTTCCTGACTAGCGGGAGAAGCATCTACCAAGAGACCCAGTACTTC.

The chain has TRBV28 and TRBJ2-7, with unresolved D. V lost 3 bases and J lost 2, with 11 bases in between. The CDR3 loop spans 14 amino acids. Germline V gives CDR1 MDHEN, CDR2 SYDVKM. The CDR3 reads CASSLETPAYEQYF. The DNA of the CDR3 is TGTGCCAGCAGTTTGGAAACCCCCGCCTACGAGCAGTACTTC.